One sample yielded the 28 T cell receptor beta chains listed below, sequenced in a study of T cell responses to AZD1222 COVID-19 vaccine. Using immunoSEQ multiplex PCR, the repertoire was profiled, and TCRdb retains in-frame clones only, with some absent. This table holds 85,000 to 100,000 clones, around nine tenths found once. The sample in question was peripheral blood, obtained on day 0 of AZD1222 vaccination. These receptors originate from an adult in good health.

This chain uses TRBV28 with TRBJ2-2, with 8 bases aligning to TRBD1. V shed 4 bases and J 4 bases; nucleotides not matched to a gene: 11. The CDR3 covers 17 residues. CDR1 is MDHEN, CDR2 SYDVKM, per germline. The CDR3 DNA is TGTGCCAGCAGTTCCCCGGCCGTTACAGGGGGCACCGGGGAGCTGTTTTTT. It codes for CASSSPAVTGGTGELFF.

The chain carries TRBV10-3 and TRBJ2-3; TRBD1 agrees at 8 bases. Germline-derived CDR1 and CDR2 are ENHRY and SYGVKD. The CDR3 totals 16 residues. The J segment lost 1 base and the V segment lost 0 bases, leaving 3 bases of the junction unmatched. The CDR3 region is CAISESQGAGTDTQYF. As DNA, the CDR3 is TGTGCCATCAGTGAGTCTCAGGGGGCTGGCACAGATACGCAGTATTTT.

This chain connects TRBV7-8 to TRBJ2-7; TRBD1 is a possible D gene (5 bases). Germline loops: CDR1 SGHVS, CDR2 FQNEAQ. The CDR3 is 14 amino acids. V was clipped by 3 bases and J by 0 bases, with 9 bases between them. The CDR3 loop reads CASSFDRSSYEQYF. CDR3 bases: TGTGCCAGCAGCTTTGACAGAAGCTCCTACGAGCAGTACTTC.

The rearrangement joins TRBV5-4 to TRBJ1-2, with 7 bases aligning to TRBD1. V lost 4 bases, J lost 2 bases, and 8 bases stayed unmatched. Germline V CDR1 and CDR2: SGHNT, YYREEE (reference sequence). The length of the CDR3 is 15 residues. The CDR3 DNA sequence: TGTGCCAGCAGCCAACAGTTACAGGGGAACTATGGCTACACCTTC. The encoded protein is CASSQQLQGNYGYTF.

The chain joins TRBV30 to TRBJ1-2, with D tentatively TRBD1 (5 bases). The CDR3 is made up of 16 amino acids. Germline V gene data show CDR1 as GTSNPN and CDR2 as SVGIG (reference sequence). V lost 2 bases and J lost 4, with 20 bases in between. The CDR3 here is CAWSSPGTNGAYGYTF. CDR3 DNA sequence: TGTGCCTGGAGTTCACCCGGGACTAACGGAGCCTATGGCTACACCTTC.

The CDR3 spells CASGSTFTGNTIYF. The DNA for the CDR3 is TGTGCCAGCGGCTCAACGTTCACTGGAAACACCATATATTTT. V and J are TRBV6-5 and TRBJ1-3; the D is unclear. The CDR3 contains 14 residues. The germline V gene encodes CDR1 MNHEY and CDR2 SVGAGI. Trimming stripped 8 bases from V and 2 bases from J, with 13 bases between.

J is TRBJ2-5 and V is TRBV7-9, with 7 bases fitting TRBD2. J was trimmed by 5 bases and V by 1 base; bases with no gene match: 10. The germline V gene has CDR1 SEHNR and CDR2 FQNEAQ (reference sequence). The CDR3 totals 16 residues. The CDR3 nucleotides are TGTGCCAGCAGCTTAGATTGGGCGGGAGAAAGGGAGACCCAGTACTTC. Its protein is CASSLDWAGERETQYF.

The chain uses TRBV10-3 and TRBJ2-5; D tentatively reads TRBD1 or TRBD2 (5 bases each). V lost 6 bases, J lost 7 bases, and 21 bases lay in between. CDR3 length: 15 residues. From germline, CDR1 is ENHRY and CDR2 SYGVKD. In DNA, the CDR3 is TGTGCCATCAGAGCCCCCGGGGCCGCCGAGGGGACCCAGTACTTC. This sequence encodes CAIRAPGAAEGTQYF.

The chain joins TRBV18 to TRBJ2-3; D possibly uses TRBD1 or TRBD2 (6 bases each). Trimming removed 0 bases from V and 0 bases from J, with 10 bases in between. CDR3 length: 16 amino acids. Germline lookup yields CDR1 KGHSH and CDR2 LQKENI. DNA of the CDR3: TGTGCCAGCTCACCACCTAACGGGGGCAGCACAGATACGCAGTATTTT. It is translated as CASSPPNGGSTDTQYF.

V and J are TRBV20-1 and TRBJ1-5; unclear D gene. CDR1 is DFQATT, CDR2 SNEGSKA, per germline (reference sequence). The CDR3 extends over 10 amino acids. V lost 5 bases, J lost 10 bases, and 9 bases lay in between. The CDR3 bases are TGCAGTGCTGATATAGATCCCCAGCATTTT. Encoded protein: CSADIDPQHF.

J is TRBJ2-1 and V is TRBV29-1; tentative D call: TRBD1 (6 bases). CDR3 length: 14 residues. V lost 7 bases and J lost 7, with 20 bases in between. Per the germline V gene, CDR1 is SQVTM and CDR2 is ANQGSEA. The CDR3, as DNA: TGCAGCGCATCGGAAGGGCAGGGGAGAAATGAGCAGTTCTTC. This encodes CSASEGQGRNEQFF.

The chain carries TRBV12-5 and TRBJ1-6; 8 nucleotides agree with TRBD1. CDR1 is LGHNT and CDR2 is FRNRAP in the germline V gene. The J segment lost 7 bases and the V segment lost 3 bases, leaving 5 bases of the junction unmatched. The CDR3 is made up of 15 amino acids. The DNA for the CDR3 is TGTGCTAGTGGTTTTTCGACAGGGGCCAATTCACCCCTCCACTTT. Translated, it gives CASGFSTGANSPLHF.

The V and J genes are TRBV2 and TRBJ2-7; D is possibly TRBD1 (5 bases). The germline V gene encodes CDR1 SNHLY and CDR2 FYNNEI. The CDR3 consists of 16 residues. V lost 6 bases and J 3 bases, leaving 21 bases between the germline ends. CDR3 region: CASRETLVGRSYEQYF. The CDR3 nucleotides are TGTGCCAGCAGGGAGACCCTAGTGGGGCGGAGCTACGAGCAGTACTTC.

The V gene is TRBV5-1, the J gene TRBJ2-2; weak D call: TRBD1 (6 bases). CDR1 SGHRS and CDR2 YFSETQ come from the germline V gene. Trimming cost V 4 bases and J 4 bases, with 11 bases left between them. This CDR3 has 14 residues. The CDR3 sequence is CASSPGHLTGELFF. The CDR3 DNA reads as TGCGCCAGCAGCCCGGGACATCTCACCGGGGAGCTGTTTTTT.

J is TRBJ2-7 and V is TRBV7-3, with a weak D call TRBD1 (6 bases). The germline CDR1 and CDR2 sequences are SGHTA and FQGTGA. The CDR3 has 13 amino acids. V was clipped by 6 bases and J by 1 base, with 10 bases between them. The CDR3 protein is CASSWTESYEQYF. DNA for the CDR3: TGTGCCAGCAGTTGGACAGAGTCCTACGAGCAGTACTTC. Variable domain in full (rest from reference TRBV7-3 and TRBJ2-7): GAGVSQTPSNKVTEKGKYVELRCDPISGHTALYWYRQSLGQGPEFLIYFQGTGAADDSGLPNDRFFAVRPEGSVSTLKIQRTERGDSAVYLCASSWTESYEQYFGPGTRLTVT.

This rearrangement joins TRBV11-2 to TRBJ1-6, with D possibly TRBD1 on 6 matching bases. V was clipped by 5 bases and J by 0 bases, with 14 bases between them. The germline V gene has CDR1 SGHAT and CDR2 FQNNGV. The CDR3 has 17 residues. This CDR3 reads CASSIRTGSSYNSPLHF. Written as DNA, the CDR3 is TGTGCCAGCAGCATCAGAACAGGGAGCTCCTATAATTCACCCCTCCACTTT. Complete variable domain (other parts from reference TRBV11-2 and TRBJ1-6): EAGVAQSPRYKIIEKRQSVAFWCNPISGHATLYWYQQILGQGPKLLIQFQNNGVVDDSQLPKDRFSAERLKGVDSTLKIQPAKLEDSAVYLCASSIRTGSSYNSPLHFGNGTRLTVT.

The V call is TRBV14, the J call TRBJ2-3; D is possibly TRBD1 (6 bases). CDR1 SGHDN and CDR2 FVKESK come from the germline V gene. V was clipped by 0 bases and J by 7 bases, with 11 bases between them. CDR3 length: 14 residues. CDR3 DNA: TGTGCCAGCAGCCAAGATTTCAGGGGACATACGCAGTATTTT. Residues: CASSQDFRGHTQYF.

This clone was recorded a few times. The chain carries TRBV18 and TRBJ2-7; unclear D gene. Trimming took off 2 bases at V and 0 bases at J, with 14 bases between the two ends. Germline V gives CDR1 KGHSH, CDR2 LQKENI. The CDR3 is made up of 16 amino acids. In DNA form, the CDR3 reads TGTGCCAGCTCACCAGTCGTTGGTCAGGCCTCCTACGAGCAGTACTTC. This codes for CASSPVVGQASYEQYF.

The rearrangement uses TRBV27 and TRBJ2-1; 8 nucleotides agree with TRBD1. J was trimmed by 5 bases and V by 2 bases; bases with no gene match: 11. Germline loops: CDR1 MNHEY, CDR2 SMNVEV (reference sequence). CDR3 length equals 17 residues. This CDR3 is CASSLNLLTGEDNEQFF. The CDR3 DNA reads TGTGCCAGCAGTTTAAATTTGTTGACAGGGGAGGACAATGAGCAGTTCTTC.

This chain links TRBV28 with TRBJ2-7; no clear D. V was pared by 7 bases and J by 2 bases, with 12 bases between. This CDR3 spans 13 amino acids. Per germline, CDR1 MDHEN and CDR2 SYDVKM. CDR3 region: CASTPDLPYEQYF. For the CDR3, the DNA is TGTGCCAGCACTCCCGACTTACCCTACGAGCAGTACTTC.

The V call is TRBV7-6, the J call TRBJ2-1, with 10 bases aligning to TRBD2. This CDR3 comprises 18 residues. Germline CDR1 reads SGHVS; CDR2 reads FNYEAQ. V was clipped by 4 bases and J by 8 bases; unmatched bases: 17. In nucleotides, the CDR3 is TGTGCCAGCAGCTCATCCCAATCCGGGACTAGCGAGAGGTATGAGCAGTTCTTC. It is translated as CASSSSQSGTSERYEQFF. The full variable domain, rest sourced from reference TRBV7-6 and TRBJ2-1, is GAGVSQSPRYKVTKRGQDVALRCDPISGHVSLYWYRQALGQGPEFLTYFNYEAQQDKSGLPNDRFSAERPEGSISTLTIQRTEQRDSAMYRCASSSSQSGTSERYEQFFGPGTRLTVL.

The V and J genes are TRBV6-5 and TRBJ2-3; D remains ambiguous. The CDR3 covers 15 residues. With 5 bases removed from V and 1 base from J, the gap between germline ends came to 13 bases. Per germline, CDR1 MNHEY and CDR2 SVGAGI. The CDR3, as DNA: TGTGCCAGCAGTACCCAAGGCATACGCACAGATACGCAGTATTTT. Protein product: CASSTQGIRTDTQYF.

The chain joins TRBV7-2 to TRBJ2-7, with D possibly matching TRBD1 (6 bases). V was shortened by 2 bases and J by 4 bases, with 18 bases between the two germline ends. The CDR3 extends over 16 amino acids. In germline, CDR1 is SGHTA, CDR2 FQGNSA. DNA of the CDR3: TGTGCCAGCAGCTTACGGTCCTCCGGACAGTATTACGAGCAGTACTTC. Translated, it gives CASSLRSSGQYYEQYF. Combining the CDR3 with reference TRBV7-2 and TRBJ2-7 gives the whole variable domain GAGVSQSPSNKVTEKGKDVELRCDPISGHTALYWYRQSLGQGLEFLIYFQGNSAPDKSGLPSDRFSAERTGGSVSTLTIQRTQQEDSAVYLCASSLRSSGQYYEQYFGPGTRLTVT.

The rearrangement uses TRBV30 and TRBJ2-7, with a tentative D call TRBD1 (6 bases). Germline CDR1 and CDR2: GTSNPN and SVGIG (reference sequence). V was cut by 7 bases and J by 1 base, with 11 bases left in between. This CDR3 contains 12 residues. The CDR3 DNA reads TGTGCCTCGACAGGCAAATCCTACGAGCAGTACTTC. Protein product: CASTGKSYEQYF.

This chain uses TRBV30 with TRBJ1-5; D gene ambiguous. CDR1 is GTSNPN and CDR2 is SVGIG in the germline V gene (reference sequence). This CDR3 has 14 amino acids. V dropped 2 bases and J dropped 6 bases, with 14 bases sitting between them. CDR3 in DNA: TGTGCCTGGAGTCCCTATACGGGGTCTCAGCCCCAGCATTTT. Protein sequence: CAWSPYTGSQPQHF.

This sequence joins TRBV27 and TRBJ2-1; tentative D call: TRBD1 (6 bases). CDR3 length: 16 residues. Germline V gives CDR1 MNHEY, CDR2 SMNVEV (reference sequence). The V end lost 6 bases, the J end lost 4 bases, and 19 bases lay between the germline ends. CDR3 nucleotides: TGTGCCAGCAGATATTCCCGGGACATACTTTACAATGAGCAGTTCTTC. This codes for CASRYSRDILYNEQFF.

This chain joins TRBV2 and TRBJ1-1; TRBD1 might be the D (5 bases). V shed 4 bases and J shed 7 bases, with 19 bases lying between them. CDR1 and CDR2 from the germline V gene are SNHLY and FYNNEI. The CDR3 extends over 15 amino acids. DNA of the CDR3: TGTGCCAGCAGTGGTGGGGTGCAGGGCAATTTTGAAGCTTTCTTT. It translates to CASSGGVQGNFEAFF.

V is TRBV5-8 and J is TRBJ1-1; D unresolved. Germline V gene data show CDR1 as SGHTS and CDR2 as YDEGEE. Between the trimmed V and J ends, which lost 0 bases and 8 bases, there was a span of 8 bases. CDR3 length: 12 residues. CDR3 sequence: CASSLGRLEAFF. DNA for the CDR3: TGTGCCAGCAGCTTGGGTCGGTTAGAAGCTTTCTTT.